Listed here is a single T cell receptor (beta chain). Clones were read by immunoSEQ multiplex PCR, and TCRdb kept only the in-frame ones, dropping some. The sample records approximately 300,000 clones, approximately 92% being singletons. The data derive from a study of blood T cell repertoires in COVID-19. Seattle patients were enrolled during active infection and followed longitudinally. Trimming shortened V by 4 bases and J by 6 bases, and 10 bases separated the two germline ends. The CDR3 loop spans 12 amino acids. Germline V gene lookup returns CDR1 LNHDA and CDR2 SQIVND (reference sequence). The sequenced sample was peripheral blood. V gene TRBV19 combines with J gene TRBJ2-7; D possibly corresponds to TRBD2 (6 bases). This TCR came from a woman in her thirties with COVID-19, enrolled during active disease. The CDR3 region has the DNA TGTGCCAGTAGTACGGGGGTGGGCGAGCAGTACTTC. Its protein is CASSTGVGEQYF.